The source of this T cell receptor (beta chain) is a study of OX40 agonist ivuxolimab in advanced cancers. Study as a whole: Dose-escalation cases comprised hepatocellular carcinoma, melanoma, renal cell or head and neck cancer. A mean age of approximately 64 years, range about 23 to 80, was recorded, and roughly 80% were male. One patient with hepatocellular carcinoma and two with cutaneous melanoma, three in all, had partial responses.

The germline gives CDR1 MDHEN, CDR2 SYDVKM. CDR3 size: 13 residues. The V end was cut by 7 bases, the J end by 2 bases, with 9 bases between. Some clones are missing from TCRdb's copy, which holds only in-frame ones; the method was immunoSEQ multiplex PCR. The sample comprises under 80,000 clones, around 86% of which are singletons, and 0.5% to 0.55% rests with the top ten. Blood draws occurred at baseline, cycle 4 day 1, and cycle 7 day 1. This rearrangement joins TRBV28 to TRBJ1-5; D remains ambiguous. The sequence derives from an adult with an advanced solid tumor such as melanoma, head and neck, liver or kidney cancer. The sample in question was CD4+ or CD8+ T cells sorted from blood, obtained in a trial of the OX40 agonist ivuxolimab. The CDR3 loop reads CASTGRGNQPQHF. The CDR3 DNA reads TGTGCCAGCACCGGACGTGGCAATCAGCCCCAGCATTTT. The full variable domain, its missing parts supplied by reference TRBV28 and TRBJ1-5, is DVKVTQSSRYLVKRTGEKVFLECVQDMDHENMFWYRQDPGLGLRLIYFSYDVKMKEKGDIPEGYSVSREKKERFSLILESASTNQTSMYLCASTGRGNQPQHFGDGTRLSIL.